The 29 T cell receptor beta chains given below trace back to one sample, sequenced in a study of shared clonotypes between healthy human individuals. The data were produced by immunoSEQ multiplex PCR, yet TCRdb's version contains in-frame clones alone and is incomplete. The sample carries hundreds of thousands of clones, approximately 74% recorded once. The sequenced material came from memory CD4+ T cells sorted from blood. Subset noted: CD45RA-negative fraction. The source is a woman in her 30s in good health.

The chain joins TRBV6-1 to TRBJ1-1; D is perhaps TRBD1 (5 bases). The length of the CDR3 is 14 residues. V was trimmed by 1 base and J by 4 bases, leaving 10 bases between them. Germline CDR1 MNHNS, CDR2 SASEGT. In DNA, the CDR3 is TGTGCCAGCAGTGAAGTTGGGGGGAGCACTGAAGCTTTCTTT. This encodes CASSEVGGSTEAFF.

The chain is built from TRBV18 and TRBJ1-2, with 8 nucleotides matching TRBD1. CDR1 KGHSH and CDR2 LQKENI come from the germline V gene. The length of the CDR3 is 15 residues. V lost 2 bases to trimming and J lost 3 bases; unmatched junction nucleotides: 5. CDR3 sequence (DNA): TGTGCCAGCTCACCAGGTGCGGGACAGGACTATGGCTACACCTTC. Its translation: CASSPGAGQDYGYTF. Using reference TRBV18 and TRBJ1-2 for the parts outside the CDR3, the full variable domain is NAGVMQNPRHLVRRRGQEARLRCSPMKGHSHVYWYRQLPEEGLKFMVYLQKENIIDESGMPKERFSAEFPKEGPSILRIQQVVRGDSAAYFCASSPGAGQDYGYTFGSGTRLTVV.

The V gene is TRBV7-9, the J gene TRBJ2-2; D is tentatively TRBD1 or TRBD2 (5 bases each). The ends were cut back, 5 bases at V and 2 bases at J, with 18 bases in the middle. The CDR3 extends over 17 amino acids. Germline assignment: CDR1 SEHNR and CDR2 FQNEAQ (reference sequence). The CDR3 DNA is TGTGCCAGCAGCCCATCCTCCGGGACCCATAACACCGGGGAGCTGTTTTTT. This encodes CASSPSSGTHNTGELFF.

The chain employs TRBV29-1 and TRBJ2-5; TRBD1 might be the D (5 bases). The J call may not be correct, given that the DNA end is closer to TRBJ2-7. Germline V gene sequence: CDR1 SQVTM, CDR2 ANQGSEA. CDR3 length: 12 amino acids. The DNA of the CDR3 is TGCAGCGTTCCAACAGGTTTCGGCGAGCAGTACTTC. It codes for CSVPTGFGEQYF.

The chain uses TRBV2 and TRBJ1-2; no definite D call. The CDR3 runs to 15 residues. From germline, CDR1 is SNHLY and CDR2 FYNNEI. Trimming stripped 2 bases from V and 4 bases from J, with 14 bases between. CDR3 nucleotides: TGTGCCAGCAGTGAAACGGAGTCCGGGATCTATGGCTACACCTTC. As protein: CASSETESGIYGYTF.

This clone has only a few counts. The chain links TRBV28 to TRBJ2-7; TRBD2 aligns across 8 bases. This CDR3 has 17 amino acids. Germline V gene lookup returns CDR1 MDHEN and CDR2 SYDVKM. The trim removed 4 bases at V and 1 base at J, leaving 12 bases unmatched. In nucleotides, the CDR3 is TGTGCCAGCAGTTACCCTATCCCGGGAGGGGGATCCTACGAGCAGTACTTC. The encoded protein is CASSYPIPGGGSYEQYF.

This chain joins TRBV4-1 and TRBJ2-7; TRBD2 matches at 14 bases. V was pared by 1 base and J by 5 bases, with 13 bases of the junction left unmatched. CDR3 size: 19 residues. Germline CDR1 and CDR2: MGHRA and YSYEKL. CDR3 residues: CASSQGWSGTSGRNHEQYF. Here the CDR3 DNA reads TGCGCCAGCAGCCAAGGGTGGTCGGGGACTAGCGGGAGAAACCACGAGCAGTACTTC.

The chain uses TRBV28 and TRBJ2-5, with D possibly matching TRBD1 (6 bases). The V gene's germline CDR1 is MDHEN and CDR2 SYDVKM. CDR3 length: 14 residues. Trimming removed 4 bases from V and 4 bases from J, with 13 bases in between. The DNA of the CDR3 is TGTGCCAGCAGTTACGGGACATTTTCAGAGACCCAGTACTTC. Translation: CASSYGTFSETQYF.

The CDR3 region is CASSQSVWDHSGNTIYF. For the CDR3, the DNA is TGCGCCAGCAGCCAATCGGTATGGGACCACTCTGGAAACACCATATATTTT. The V call is TRBV4-1, the J call TRBJ1-3, with D maybe TRBD1 (5 bases). The CDR3 has 17 residues. Germline V lookup: CDR1 MGHRA, CDR2 YSYEKL. Trimming took off 2 bases at V and 0 bases at J, with 14 bases between the two ends.

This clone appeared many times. The CDR3 here is CASSATWGYEQFF. CDR3 DNA sequence: TGTGCCAGCAGCGCCACGTGGGGCTATGAGCAGTTCTTC. This chain uses TRBV11-2 with TRBJ2-1, with D perhaps TRBD1 (5 bases). This CDR3 is built from 13 residues. V gave up 5 bases and J gave up 8 bases, with 13 bases separating them. Germline V gives CDR1 SGHAT, CDR2 FQNNGV.

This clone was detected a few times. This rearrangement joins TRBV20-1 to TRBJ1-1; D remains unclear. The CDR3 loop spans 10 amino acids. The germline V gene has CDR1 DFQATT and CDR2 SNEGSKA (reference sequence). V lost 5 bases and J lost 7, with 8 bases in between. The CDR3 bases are TGCAGTGCTGGGCACAGTGAAGCTTTCTTT. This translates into CSAGHSEAFF.

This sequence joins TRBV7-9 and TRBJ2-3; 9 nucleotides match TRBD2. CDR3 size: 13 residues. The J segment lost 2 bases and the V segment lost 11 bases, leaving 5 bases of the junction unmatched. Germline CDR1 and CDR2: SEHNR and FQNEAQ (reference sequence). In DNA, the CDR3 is TGTGCCTCCAAGCGGGAGGTCACAGATACGCAGTATTTT. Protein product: CASKREVTDTQYF.

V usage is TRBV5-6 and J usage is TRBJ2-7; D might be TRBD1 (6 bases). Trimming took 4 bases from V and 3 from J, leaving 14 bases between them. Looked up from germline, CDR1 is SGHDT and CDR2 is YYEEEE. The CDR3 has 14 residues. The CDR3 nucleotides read TGTGCCAGCAGCCCTGGGCAGGGGAACTACGAGCAGTACTTC. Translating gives CASSPGQGNYEQYF. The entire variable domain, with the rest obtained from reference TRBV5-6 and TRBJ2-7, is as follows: DAGVTQSPTHLIKTRGQQVTLRCSPKSGHDTVSWYQQALGQGPQFIFQYYEEEERQRGNFPDRFSGHQFPNYSSELNVNALLLGDSALYLCASSPGQGNYEQYFGPGTRLTVT.

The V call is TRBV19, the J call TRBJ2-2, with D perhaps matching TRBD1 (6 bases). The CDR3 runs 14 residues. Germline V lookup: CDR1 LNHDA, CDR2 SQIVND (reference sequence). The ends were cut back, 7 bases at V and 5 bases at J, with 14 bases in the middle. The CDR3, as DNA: TGTGCCAGTATAACACAGGGTGGAACCGGGGAGCTGTTTTTT. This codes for CASITQGGTGELFF. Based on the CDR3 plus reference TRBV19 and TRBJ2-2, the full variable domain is DGGITQSPKYLFRKEGQNVTLSCEQNLNHDAMYWYRQDPGQGLRLIYYSQIVNDFQKGDIAEGYSVSREKKESFPLTVTSAQKNPTAFYLCASITQGGTGELFFGEGSRLTVL.

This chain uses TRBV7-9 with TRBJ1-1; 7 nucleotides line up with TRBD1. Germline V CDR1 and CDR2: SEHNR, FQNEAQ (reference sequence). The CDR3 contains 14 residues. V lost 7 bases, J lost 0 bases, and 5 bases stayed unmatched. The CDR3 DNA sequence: TGTGCCAGCATCCTGGGACAGTTGAACACTGAAGCTTTCTTT. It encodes CASILGQLNTEAFF.

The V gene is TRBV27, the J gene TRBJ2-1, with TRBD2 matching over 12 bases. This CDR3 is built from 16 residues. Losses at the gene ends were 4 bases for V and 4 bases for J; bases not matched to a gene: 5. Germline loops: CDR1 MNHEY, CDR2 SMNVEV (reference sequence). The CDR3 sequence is CASSSTSGRGYNEQFF. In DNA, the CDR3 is TGTGCCAGCAGTTCGACTAGCGGGAGAGGGTACAATGAGCAGTTCTTC.

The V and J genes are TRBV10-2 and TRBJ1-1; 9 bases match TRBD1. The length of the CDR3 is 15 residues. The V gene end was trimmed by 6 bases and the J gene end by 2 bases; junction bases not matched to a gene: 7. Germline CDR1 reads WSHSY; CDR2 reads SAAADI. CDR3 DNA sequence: TGCGCCAGCAGAGATCCGGGACAGGGTAACACTGAAGCTTTCTTT. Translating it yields CASRDPGQGNTEAFF.

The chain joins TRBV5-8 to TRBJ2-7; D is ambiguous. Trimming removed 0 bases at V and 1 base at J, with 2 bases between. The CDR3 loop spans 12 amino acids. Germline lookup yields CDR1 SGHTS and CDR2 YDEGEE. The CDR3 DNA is TGTGCCAGCAGCTTGGTATCCTACGAGCAGTACTTC. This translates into CASSLVSYEQYF.

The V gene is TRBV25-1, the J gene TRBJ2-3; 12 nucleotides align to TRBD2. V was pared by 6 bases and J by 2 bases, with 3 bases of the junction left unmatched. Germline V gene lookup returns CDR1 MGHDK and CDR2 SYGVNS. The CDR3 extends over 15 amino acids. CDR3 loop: CASSRTSGTTDTQYF. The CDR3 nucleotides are TGTGCCAGCAGCAGGACTAGCGGGACCACAGATACGCAGTATTTT.

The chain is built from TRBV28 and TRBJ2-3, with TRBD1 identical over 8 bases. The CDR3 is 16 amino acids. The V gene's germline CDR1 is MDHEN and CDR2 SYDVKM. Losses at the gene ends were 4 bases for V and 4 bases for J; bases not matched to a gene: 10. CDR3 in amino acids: CASSWETGVVADTQYF. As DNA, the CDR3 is TGTGCCAGCAGTTGGGAGACAGGGGTGGTCGCAGATACGCAGTATTTT. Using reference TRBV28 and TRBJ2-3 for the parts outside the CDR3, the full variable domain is DVKVTQSSRYLVKRTGEKVFLECVQDMDHENMFWYRQDPGLGLRLIYFSYDVKMKEKGDIPEGYSVSREKKERFSLILESASTNQTSMYLCASSWETGVVADTQYFGPGTRLTVL.

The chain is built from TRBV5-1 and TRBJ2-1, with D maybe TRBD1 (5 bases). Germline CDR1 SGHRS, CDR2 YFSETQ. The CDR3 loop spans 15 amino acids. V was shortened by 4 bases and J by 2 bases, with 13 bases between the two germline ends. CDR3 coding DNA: TGCGCCAGCAGCCCCGACAGCTACACCTACAATGAGCAGTTCTTC. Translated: CASSPDSYTYNEQFF.

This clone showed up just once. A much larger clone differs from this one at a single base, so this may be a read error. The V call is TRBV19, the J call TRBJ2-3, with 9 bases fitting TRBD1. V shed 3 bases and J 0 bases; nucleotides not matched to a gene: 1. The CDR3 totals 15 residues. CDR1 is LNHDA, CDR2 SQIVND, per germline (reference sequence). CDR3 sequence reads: CASSMGTGSTDTQYF. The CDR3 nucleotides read TGTGCCAGTAGTATGGGGACAGGGAGCACAGATACGCAGTATTTT.

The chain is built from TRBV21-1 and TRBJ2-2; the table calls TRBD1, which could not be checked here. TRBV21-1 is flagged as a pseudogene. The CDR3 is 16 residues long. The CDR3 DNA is TGTGCCAGCAGCAAAGATACCGACAGGGAAACCGGGGAGCTGTTTTTT. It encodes CASSKDTDRETGELFF.

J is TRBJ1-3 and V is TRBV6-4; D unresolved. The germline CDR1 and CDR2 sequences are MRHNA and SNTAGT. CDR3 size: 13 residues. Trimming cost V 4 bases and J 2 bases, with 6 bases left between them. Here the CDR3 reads CASSADAGNTIYF. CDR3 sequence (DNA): TGTGCCAGCAGTGCCGATGCTGGAAACACCATATATTTT.

The CDR3 loop is CAISKDRSSYEQYF. The CDR3 coding sequence is TGTGCCATCAGTAAGGACAGGAGCAGTTACGAGCAGTACTTC. The chain uses TRBV10-3 and TRBJ2-7, with 7 nucleotides matching TRBD1. Per germline, CDR1 ENHRY and CDR2 SYGVKD. CDR3 length: 14 residues. V lost 5 bases to trimming and J lost 4 bases; unmatched junction nucleotides: 8.

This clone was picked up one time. This CDR3 reads CASSIQGAANYGYTF. In DNA, the CDR3 is TGTGCCAGTAGTATCCAGGGGGCAGCTAACTATGGCTACACCTTC. The chain carries TRBV19 and TRBJ1-2, with TRBD1 matching 8 bases. CDR3 size: 15 residues. Germline V gene data show CDR1 as LNHDA and CDR2 as SQIVND (reference sequence). Unmatched junction bases numbered 3, after V lost 3 bases and J lost 0 bases.

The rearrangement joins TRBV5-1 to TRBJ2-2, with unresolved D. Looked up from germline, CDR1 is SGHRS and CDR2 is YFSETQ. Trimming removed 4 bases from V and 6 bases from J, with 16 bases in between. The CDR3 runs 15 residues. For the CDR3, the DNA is TGCGCCAGCAGCCCCCTGGTGGTTCTCTCCGGGGAGCTGTTTTTT. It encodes CASSPLVVLSGELFF.

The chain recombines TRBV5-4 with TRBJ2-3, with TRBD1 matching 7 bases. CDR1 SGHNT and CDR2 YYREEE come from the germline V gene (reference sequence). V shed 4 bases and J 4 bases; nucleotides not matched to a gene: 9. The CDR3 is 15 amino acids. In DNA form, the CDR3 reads TGTGCCAGCAGCACATCGGGACAGCCTTCAGATACGCAGTATTTT. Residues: CASSTSGQPSDTQYF.

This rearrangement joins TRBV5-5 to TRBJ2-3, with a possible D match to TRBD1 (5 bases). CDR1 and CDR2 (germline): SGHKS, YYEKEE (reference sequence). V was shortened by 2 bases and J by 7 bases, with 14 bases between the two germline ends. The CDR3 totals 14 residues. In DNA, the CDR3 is TGTGCCAGCAGCTTTCAGGGCCCCAGGAATACGCAGTATTTT. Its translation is CASSFQGPRNTQYF.